The 15 T cell receptor beta chains below all came from one sample that was sequenced in a study of T cells after yellow fever vaccination. TCRdb used MiXCR to reprocess the 5' RACE reads, holding one entry per CDR3 protein. The table records approximately 250,000 distinct CDR3 sequences, roughly 4% of them present only once. The sequenced sample was PBMCs, obtained 15 days after the yellow fever booster vaccination. These receptors all come from a man aged 18 to 30 who received the YFV17D yellow fever vaccine.

For the CDR3, the DNA is TGCGCCAGCAGCCAAGATAAAAGGGGATCGTACAATGAGCAGTTCTTC. Its protein product is CASSQDKRGSYNEQFF. The chain couples TRBV4-3 to TRBJ2-1; TRBD1 is a possible D gene (5 bases). The CDR3 consists of 16 residues. Per germline, CDR1 LGHNA and CDR2 YSLEER. The V end was cut by 0 bases, the J end by 4 bases, with 13 bases between.

This clonotype was counted ten times or more. The V call is TRBV29-1, the J call TRBJ2-7, with a possible D match to TRBD1 (6 bases). Per germline, CDR1 SQVTM and CDR2 ANQGSEA. The CDR3 is 15 amino acids. V was clipped by 4 bases and J by 5 bases, with 21 bases between them. In DNA, the CDR3 is TGCAGCGTTGTTTTGTTGATACAGGGTAAGGACGAGCAGTACTTC. The encoded protein is CSVVLLIQGKDEQYF.

This clonotype was counted ten times or more. This rearrangement joins TRBV24-1 to TRBJ2-2; possible D gene TRBD1, 6 bases. V lost 6 bases to trimming and J lost 0 bases, with 16 bases between them. Per germline, CDR1 KGHDR and CDR2 SFDVKD. The CDR3 sequence is 17 residues long. The chain's CDR3 is CATSWTEPNPNTGELFF. The CDR3 DNA follows: TGTGCCACCAGTTGGACAGAACCAAATCCGAACACCGGGGAGCTGTTTTTT.

This clonotype showed up many times. The rearrangement uses TRBV24-1 and TRBJ2-2; 9 positions match TRBD2. The germline gives CDR1 KGHDR, CDR2 SFDVKD. This CDR3 comprises 15 residues. Losses at the gene ends were 9 bases for V and 1 base for J; bases not matched to a gene: 5. CDR3 nucleotide sequence: TGTGCCACCGGGAGGACTAGCGAGAACACCGGGGAGCTGTTTTTT. This translates into CATGRTSENTGELFF.

This clonotype was counted many times. The chain joins TRBV7-9 to TRBJ2-7; no reliable D call. Per the germline V gene, CDR1 is SEHNR and CDR2 is FQNEAQ (reference sequence). Trimming took off 6 bases at V and 2 bases at J, with 8 bases between the two ends. The CDR3 length is 12 residues. The CDR3 here is CASRQPPYEQYF. CDR3 sequence (DNA): TGTGCCAGCAGACAGCCTCCCTACGAGCAGTACTTC.

This clonotype was counted at least ten times. The rearrangement uses TRBV7-2 and TRBJ2-5; no reliable D call. Germline V lookup: CDR1 SGHTA, CDR2 FQGNSA. The CDR3 extends over 12 amino acids. Trimming removed 6 bases from V and 4 bases from J, with 9 bases in between. For the CDR3, the DNA is TGTGCCAGCAGGGCCGTTCGAGAGACCCAGTACTTC. It codes for CASRAVRETQYF.

There are many counts of this clonotype. The V call is TRBV5-1, the J call TRBJ2-7; perhaps TRBD1 as D (6 bases). V lost 5 bases to trimming and J lost 2 bases, with 11 bases between them. Germline V gene lookup returns CDR1 SGHRS and CDR2 YFSETQ. The CDR3 totals 13 residues. The DNA for the CDR3 is TGCGCCAGCAGACCCGGGACAACCTACGAGCAGTACTTC. This encodes CASRPGTTYEQYF.

This clonotype was seen more than once but under ten times. The gene calls are TRBV9 and TRBJ1-4; perhaps TRBD1 as D (6 bases). From germline, CDR1 is SGDLS and CDR2 YYNGEE. The V end was cut by 3 bases, the J end by 7 bases, with 16 bases between. The CDR3 contains 15 residues. The CDR3 here is CASSADDGRGEKLFF. CDR3 DNA: TGTGCCAGCAGCGCAGACGATGGCAGGGGTGAAAAACTGTTTTTT.

This clonotype was observed many times. The chain links TRBV12-3 or TRBV12-4 to TRBJ2-1; TRBD2 matches at 8 bases. The CDR3 runs 13 residues. V dropped 4 bases and J dropped 7; count of bases not matched to a gene: 3. Here the CDR3 DNA reads TGTGCCAGCAGTTCGGGGGGGGGAAATGAGCAGTTCTTC. This codes for CASSSGGGNEQFF.

There are many counts of this clonotype. The rearrangement links TRBV12-3 or TRBV12-4 to TRBJ2-7; a weak D match, TRBD1 (8 bases). Between the trimmed V and J ends, which lost 4 bases and 2 bases, there was a span of 18 bases. The CDR3 has 16 amino acids. The CDR3, as DNA: TGTGCCAGCAGTTCAACAGGGGGAGGGGGTACCTACGAGCAGTACTTC. Translation: CASSSTGGGGTYEQYF.

This clonotype was counted many times. The rearrangement joins TRBV7-8 to TRBJ2-2, with 10 positions matching TRBD1. The CDR3 totals 18 residues. CDR1 and CDR2 from the germline V gene are SGHVS and FQNEAQ. The V segment lost 5 bases and the J segment 5 bases; nucleotides outside the gene matches: 14. DNA for the CDR3: TGTGCCAGCAGCAGAGACGACAGGGGGCTAAGACGGACCGGGGAGCTGTTTTTT. Translated: CASSRDDRGLRRTGELFF.

There are many counts of this clonotype. V and J are TRBV5-1 and TRBJ1-5; 8 bases fit TRBD1. V lost 4 bases, J lost 7 bases, and 7 bases stayed unmatched. This CDR3 is 14 amino acids long. Germline V gives CDR1 SGHRS, CDR2 YFSETQ. DNA for the CDR3: TGCGCCAGCAGCCCGGACAGGGTCGAACAGCCCCAGCATTTT. It encodes CASSPDRVEQPQHF.

This clonotype was recorded at least ten times. The chain combines TRBV27 with TRBJ2-4; 9 bases align to TRBD1. V dropped 9 bases and J dropped 7; count of bases not matched to a gene: 7. Germline values: CDR1 MNHEY, CDR2 SMNVEV (reference sequence). The CDR3 totals 13 residues. CDR3 amino acids: CASTAGTGNIQYF. The CDR3 DNA is TGTGCCAGTACCGCTGGGACAGGGAACATTCAGTACTTC.

This clonotype was observed many times. The chain carries TRBV5-1 and TRBJ2-1; D not certain. Trimming stripped 0 bases from V and 0 bases from J, with 16 bases between. The CDR3 runs 18 residues. CDR1 and CDR2 (germline): SGHRS, YFSETQ. In nucleotides, the CDR3 is TGCGCCAGCAGCTTGGCAGGTAGCCTCAAAAGCTCCTACAATGAGCAGTTCTTC. It codes for CASSLAGSLKSSYNEQFF.

This clonotype was picked up many times. The chain employs TRBV6-2 or TRBV6-3 and TRBJ2-7; a weak D match, TRBD1 (5 bases). Trimming removed 6 bases at V and 0 bases at J, with 12 bases between. The CDR3 extends over 14 amino acids. CDR1 and CDR2 from the germline V gene are MNHEY and SVGEGT. The CDR3 region has the DNA TGTGCCAGCAGCTTCGGACAAAGCTCCTACGAGCAGTACGTC. Amino acid sequence: CASSFGQSSYEQYV.